Sequencing of this T cell receptor beta chain was carried out in a study of T-cell reconstitution after alpha-beta-depleted transplantation in children. This clonotype was seen a handful of times. What it binds is not known. Study-wide results and limits: High day-60 TCRbeta diversity in some patients came from surviving recipient T cells and thymic progenitors. Several hundred expanded graft clones reportedly were the source of alpha-beta T cells about two months after transplant. Diversity and T-cell counts at one year after transplant derived mostly from new T cells.

Unique molecular identifiers were incorporated when the TCRbeta library was constructed. MiXCR, applied by TCRdb to the PCR reads, yields one record per CDR3 protein. The sample holds about 310,000 distinct CDR3 sequences, approximately 23% seen once. Germline CDR1 and CDR2: LGHDT and YNNKEL (reference sequence). Trimming shortened V by 4 bases and J by 5 bases, and 17 bases separated the two germline ends. The CDR3 sequence is 15 residues long. This sequence was found in a male patient between 5 and 17 years old who had a stem cell transplant for acute lymphoblastic leukemia, so the T cells may come from the graft donor. The specimen was PBMCs, mostly from graft donor cells, collected 180 days after TCRalphabeta/CD19-depleted stem cell transplant. The rearrangement links TRBV3-1 to TRBJ2-5; D possibly corresponds to TRBD1 (6 bases). The CDR3 DNA reads TGTGCCAGCAGCCTTCGAACAGGGTCGGGGGAGACCCAGTACTTC. Translation: CASSLRTGSGETQYF.